These 2 T cell receptor beta chains were all obtained from the same sample, sequenced in a study of blood T cells in healthy people across ages. Using a J-beta primer mix together with a sample-barcoded 5' primer, a second PCR was run for roughly 6 to 12 cycles. One entry per CDR3 protein results from TCRdb running MiXCR on the 5' RACE reads. Of 1.5 million to 2 million distinct CDR3 sequences listed, around half are singletons. The sequenced sample was blood. These receptor sequences come from a woman aged 40 to 55 in good health.

This chain joins TRBV7-2 and TRBJ2-1; no definite D call. Germline V CDR1 and CDR2: SGHTA, FQGNSA. Between the trimmed V and J ends, which lost 3 bases and 6 bases, there was a span of 6 bases. The CDR3 consists of 12 residues. The CDR3, as DNA: TGTGCCAGCAGCTTCCTAAGCAATGAGCAGTTCTTC. This sequence encodes CASSFLSNEQFF.

Only a few counts were recorded for this clonotype. A clone one base away is much larger, so this may be a read error. V is TRBV6-2 or TRBV6-3 and J is TRBJ2-4; 7 bases map to TRBD1. The DNA end is more similar to TRBJ2-5, so the J call may be wrong. Germline V gene sequence: CDR1 MNHEY, CDR2 SVGEGT. This CDR3 contains 13 residues. CDR3 in DNA: TGTGCCAGCGGCCAGGGACAGCAAGAGACCCAGTACTTC. This encodes CASGQGQQETQYF.